The present entry profiles one T cell receptor (beta chain) with its context. This entry belongs to a study of shared clonotypes between healthy human individuals. This CDR3 region has 16 residues. In the authors' workflow: Filtering differed for immunoSEQ, which gave only junction sequences without quality scores. Some clones are missing from TCRdb's copy, which holds only in-frame ones; the method was immunoSEQ multiplex PCR. D and trimming were read from the DNA, whereas the V and J calls and clone size are those reported in that table. The sample has roughly 2.6 million clones; roughly nine tenths are singletons.

This receptor was taken from a man aged 18 to 35 in good health. Specimen: naive CD4+ T cells sorted from blood. As for subset: CD45RA+ positively selected. This sequence joins TRBV21-1 and TRBJ2-5; the DNA was not used to check the table's D call, TRBD1. TRBV21-1 is classified as a pseudogene. CDR3 in DNA: TGTGCCAGCAGGAACTTTTGGGACACCAACCAAGAGACCCAGTACTTC. Protein: CASRNFWDTNQETQYF.